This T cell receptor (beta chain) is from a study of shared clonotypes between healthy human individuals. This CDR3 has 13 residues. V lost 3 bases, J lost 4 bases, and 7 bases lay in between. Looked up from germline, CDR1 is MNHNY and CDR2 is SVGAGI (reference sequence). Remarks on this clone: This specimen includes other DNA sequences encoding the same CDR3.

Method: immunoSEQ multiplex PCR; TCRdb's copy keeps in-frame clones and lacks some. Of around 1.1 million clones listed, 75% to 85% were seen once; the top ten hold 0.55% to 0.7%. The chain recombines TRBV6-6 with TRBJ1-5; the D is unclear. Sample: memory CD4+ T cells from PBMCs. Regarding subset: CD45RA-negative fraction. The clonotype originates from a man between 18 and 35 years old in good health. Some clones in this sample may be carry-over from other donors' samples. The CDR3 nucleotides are TGTGCCAGCAGTTATCAGGCGAATCAGCCCCAGCATTTT. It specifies CASSYQANQPQHF.